This TCR beta chain was captured by sequencing in a study of cytomegalovirus exposure and HLA in healthy donors. As to this clone: The antigen is unknown.

The PCR had 60 Vbeta and 13 Jbeta primers. TCRdb's copy holds only in-frame clones and misses some; the assay was immunoSEQ multiplex PCR. The table lists about 170,000 clones, 75% to 90% of them singletons. Study conclusions and caveats: Analyses of presence and absence presupposed an approximately uniform sequencing depth across donors. Most observed TCR sequences were rare, whereas some public TCRs were detected in many donors. Common viral pathogens were later found to be apparently linked to several of the most significant clusters. In a later analysis, TCR association rates varied by HLA locus: DRB1 most, HLA-C fewest.

Trimming stripped 3 bases from V and 1 base from J, with 16 bases between. Germline values: CDR1 SQVTM, CDR2 ANQGSEA. This CDR3 contains 15 residues. The chain employs TRBV29-1 and TRBJ2-7, with D tentatively TRBD2 (5 bases). The TCR sequence derives from a male donor in good health and CMV-seronegative. The sequenced sample consisted of PBMCs. The CDR3, as DNA: TGCAGCGTTGAGGGGAGACAAGCCGGTTCCTACGAGCAGTACTTC. Its translation is CSVEGRQAGSYEQYF.